The rows below give T cell receptor beta chains drawn from one sample of a study of blood T cell repertoires in COVID-19. Profiled with immunoSEQ multiplex PCR; TCRdb holds only in-frame clones, not every one. The sample records a few hundred thousand clones, 86% being singletons. Sequencing was carried out using peripheral blood. The receptors come from a man younger than 40 with active or convalescent COVID-19. Both conserved end residues are part of each CDR3. The D gene is left open where the match is weak. Clone size is given for some rows only: seen once, a few or many times, or a class if the clone is expanded.

d_call: NA; clone_size: NA; v_call: TRBV4-1; j_call: TRBJ1-1; cdr3_nt: TGCGCCAGCAGCCAAAGAGGGCCTAACACTGAAGCTTTCTTT; cdr3_aa: CASSQRGPNTEAFF
d_call: NA; clone_size: NA; v_call: TRBV10-2; j_call: TRBJ1-1; cdr3_nt: TGCGCCAGCAGTGAACAGGCGAACACTGAAGCTTTCTTT; cdr3_aa: CASSEQANTEAFF
d_call: TRBD1; clone_size: once; v_call: TRBV6-5; j_call: TRBJ1-2; cdr3_nt: TGTGCCAGCAGTTACATTGACAGGGGGAACTATGGCTACACCTTC; cdr3_aa: CASSYIDRGNYGYTF
d_call: NA; clone_size: once; v_call: TRBV7-2; j_call: TRBJ2-7; cdr3_nt: TGTGCCAGCAGCCCGCGTCCGTACTTC; cdr3_aa: CASSPRPYF
d_call: NA; clone_size: NA; v_call: TRBV11-2; j_call: TRBJ1-2; cdr3_nt: TGTGCCAGCAGCTTCCGATCGGGAGGCTACACCTTC; cdr3_aa: CASSFRSGGYTF
d_call: NA; clone_size: few; v_call: TRBV7-9; j_call: TRBJ2-7; cdr3_nt: TGTGCCAGCAGCCCAACCAGGGGTGACGAGCAGTACTTC; cdr3_aa: CASSPTRGDEQYF
d_call: NA; clone_size: NA; v_call: TRBV2; j_call: TRBJ1-1; cdr3_nt: TGTGCCAGCAGGGGGGCACAGGGAAGTCGGACTGAAGCTTTCTTT; cdr3_aa: CASRGAQGSRTEAFF
d_call: NA; clone_size: NA; v_call: TRBV10-3; j_call: TRBJ1-5; cdr3_nt: TGTGCCATCACTGGCGGCAACAATCAGCCCCAGCATTTT; cdr3_aa: CAITGGNNQPQHF
d_call: NA; clone_size: NA; v_call: TRBV6-2/TRBV6-3; j_call: TRBJ1-2; cdr3_nt: TGTGCCAGCAGTCCGGACGGGATACCACCTAATTATGGCTACACCTTC; cdr3_aa: CASSPDGIPPNYGYTF
d_call: NA; clone_size: NA; v_call: TRBV9; j_call: TRBJ2-1; cdr3_nt: TGTGCCAGCAGCGTAGAACAGGGAGAAGATGGTGAGCAGTTCTTC; cdr3_aa: CASSVEQGEDGEQFF
d_call: TRBD1; clone_size: NA; v_call: TRBV18; j_call: TRBJ1-6; cdr3_nt: TGTGCCAGCTCCGAGGACAGGGGAAATTCACCCCTCCACTTT; cdr3_aa: CASSEDRGNSPLHF
d_call: TRBD2; clone_size: NA; v_call: TRBV6-5; j_call: TRBJ2-1; cdr3_nt: TGTGCCAGCAGCCAAACCGGGACTAGCTACAATGAGCAGTTCTTC; cdr3_aa: CASSQTGTSYNEQFF
d_call: TRBD2; clone_size: NA; v_call: TRBV10-3; j_call: TRBJ2-1; cdr3_nt: TGTGCCATCAGTGAGGAGGTAGCGGGGGGGATAAACAATGAGCAGTTCTTC; cdr3_aa: CAISEEVAGGINNEQFF
d_call: NA; clone_size: once; v_call: TRBV6-1; j_call: TRBJ2-3; cdr3_nt: TGTGCCAGCAGTGAAGTGACGGCAGGGGGGCCAGATACGCAGTATTTT; cdr3_aa: CASSEVTAGGPDTQYF
d_call: TRBD2; clone_size: NA; v_call: TRBV19; j_call: TRBJ2-3; cdr3_nt: TGTGCCAGTAGTGCGCGGGGGGCTAGCACAGATACGCAGTATTTT; cdr3_aa: CASSARGASTDTQYF
d_call: NA; clone_size: few; v_call: TRBV5-1; j_call: TRBJ1-3; cdr3_nt: TGCGCCAGCAGCTTGGGCCTCCGGGGTTCTGGAAACACCATATATTTT; cdr3_aa: CASSLGLRGSGNTIYF
d_call: TRBD1; clone_size: NA; v_call: TRBV19; j_call: TRBJ2-5; cdr3_nt: TGTGCCAGTGGGGAGACAGGGGCTGGGGAGACCCAGTACTTC; cdr3_aa: CASGETGAGETQYF
d_call: NA; clone_size: NA; v_call: TRBV19; j_call: TRBJ1-5; cdr3_nt: TGTGCCAGTAGAGAACAGGGCCCATATCAGCCCCAGCATTTT; cdr3_aa: CASREQGPYQPQHF
d_call: NA; clone_size: NA; v_call: TRBV5-4; j_call: TRBJ1-5; cdr3_nt: TGTGCCAGGCAGAATCACGGGGTGATTTATAGCAATCAGCCCCAGCATTTT; cdr3_aa: CARQNHGVIYSNQPQHF
d_call: TRBD2; clone_size: once; v_call: TRBV6-2/TRBV6-3; j_call: TRBJ2-1; cdr3_nt: TGTGCCAGCAGTTCCCTACTAGCGGGGTACAATGAGCAGTTCTTC; cdr3_aa: CASSSLLAGYNEQFF
d_call: TRBD1; clone_size: NA; v_call: TRBV18; j_call: TRBJ2-6; cdr3_nt: TGTGCCAGCTCACCCCTAGACAGGGCTGGGGCCAACGTCCTGACTTTC; cdr3_aa: CASSPLDRAGANVLTF
d_call: NA; clone_size: NA; v_call: TRBV7-2; j_call: TRBJ1-5; cdr3_nt: TGTGCCAGCAGCTCACACAGGGAACAGCCCCAGCATTTT; cdr3_aa: CASSSHREQPQHF
d_call: NA; clone_size: NA; v_call: TRBV27; j_call: TRBJ1-6; cdr3_nt: TGTGCCAGCAGTACCCGGGGGACTTTGGGCCATAATTCACCCCTCCACTTT; cdr3_aa: CASSTRGTLGHNSPLHF
d_call: TRBD2; clone_size: once; v_call: TRBV29-1; j_call: TRBJ2-2; cdr3_nt: TGCAGCACCAGCGGGGCGAACACCGGGGAGCTGTTTTTT; cdr3_aa: CSTSGANTGELFF